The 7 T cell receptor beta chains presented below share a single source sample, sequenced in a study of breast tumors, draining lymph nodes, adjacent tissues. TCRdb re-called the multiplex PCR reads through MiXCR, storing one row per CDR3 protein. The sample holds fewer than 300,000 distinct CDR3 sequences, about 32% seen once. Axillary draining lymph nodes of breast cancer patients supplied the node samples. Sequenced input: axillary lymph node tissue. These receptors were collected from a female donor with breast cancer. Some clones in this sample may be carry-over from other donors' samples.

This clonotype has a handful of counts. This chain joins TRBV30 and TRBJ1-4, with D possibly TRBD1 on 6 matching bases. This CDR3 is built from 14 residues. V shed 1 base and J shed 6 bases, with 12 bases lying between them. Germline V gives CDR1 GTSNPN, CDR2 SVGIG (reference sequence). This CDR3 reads CAWSGQGKDEKLFF. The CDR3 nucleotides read TGTGCCTGGAGTGGGCAGGGGAAGGATGAAAAACTGTTTTTT.

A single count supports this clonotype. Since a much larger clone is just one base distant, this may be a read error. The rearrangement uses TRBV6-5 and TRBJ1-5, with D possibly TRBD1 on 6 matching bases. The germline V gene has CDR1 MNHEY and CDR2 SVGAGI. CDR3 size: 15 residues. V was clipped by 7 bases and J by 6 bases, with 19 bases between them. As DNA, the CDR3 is TGTGCCAGCAATCACTCGATAGGGGGTGGTCAGCCCCAGCATTTT. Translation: CASNHSIGGGQPQHF.

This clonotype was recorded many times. In DNA, the CDR3 is TGCAGTGCTAGAGATCGACTAGCGGGGAACACCGGGGAGCTGTTTTTT. The encoded protein is CSARDRLAGNTGELFF. The rearrangement links TRBV20-1 to TRBJ2-2; 10 bases fit TRBD2. Germline V gene lookup returns CDR1 DFQATT and CDR2 SNEGSKA (reference sequence). This CDR3 is 16 amino acids long. V trimming: 0 bases; J trimming: 1 base; junction bases outside the gene matches: 2.

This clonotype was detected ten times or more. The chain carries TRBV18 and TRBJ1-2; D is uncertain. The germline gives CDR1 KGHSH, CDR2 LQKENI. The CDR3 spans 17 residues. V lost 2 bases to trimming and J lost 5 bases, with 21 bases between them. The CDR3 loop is CASSPSSSAGRDYGYTF. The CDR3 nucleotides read TGTGCCAGCTCACCATCGTCTTCGGCGGGTCGCGATTATGGCTACACCTTC. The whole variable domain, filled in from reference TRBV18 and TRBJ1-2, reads NAGVMQNPRHLVRRRGQEARLRCSPMKGHSHVYWYRQLPEEGLKFMVYLQKENIIDESGMPKERFSAEFPKEGPSILRIQQVVRGDSAAYFCASSPSSSAGRDYGYTFGSGTRLTVV.

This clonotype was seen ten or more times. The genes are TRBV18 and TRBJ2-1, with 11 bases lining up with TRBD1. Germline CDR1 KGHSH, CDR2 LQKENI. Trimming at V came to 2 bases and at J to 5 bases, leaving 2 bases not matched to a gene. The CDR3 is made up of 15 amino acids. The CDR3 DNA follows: TGTGCCAGCTCACCAGGGACAGGGGGTCACAATGAGCAGTTCTTC. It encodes CASSPGTGGHNEQFF.

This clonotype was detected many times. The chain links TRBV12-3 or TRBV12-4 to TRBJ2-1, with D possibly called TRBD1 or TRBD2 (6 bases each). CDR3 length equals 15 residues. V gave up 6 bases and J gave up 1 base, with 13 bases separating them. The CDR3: CASRAGGGSYNEQFF. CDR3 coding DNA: TGTGCCAGCAGGGCAGGAGGGGGTTCCTACAATGAGCAGTTCTTC.

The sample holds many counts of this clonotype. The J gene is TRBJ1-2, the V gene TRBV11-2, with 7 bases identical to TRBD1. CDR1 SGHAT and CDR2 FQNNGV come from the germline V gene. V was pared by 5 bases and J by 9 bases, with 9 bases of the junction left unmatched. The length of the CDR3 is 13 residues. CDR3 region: CASSNHRGGSYTF. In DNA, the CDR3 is TGTGCCAGCAGCAACCACAGGGGAGGAAGCTACACCTTC.